The 2 T cell receptor beta chains listed next were all sequenced from one sample in a study of beta chain features in type 1 diabetes. Reverse transcribing all isolated RNA meant expressed TCRB transcripts were sequenced. Generated by immunoSEQ multiplex PCR, the TCRdb table keeps only in-frame clones and is missing some. Of some 500,000 clones in the sample, roughly an eighth were seen once. The source material was naive CD4+ T cells from blood. Receptor source: a woman aged 18-35 years in good health.

The chain is built from TRBV7-6 and TRBJ2-1, with 9 bases aligning to TRBD1. Trimming cost V 3 bases and J 0 bases; bases outside gene matches: 6. Looked up from germline, CDR1 is SGHVS and CDR2 is FNYEAQ. The CDR3 totals 17 residues. The CDR3 region has the DNA TGTGCCAGCAGCTTGCGACAGGGGGAAAGCTCCTACAATGAGCAGTTCTTC. Encoded protein: CASSLRQGESSYNEQFF. Looking up the rest from reference TRBV7-6 and TRBJ2-1 gives the full variable domain: GAGVSQSPRYKVTKRGQDVALRCDPISGHVSLYWYRQALGQGPEFLTYFNYEAQQDKSGLPNDRFSAERPEGSISTLTIQRTEQRDSAMYRCASSLRQGESSYNEQFFGPGTRLTVL.

The rearrangement links TRBV28 to TRBJ1-4; D remains ambiguous. From germline, CDR1 is MDHEN and CDR2 SYDVKM. V lost 4 bases and J lost 5, with 5 bases in between. This CDR3 contains 12 residues. This chain's CDR3 is CASSWANEKLFF. The CDR3 bases are TGTGCCAGCAGTTGGGCAAATGAAAAACTGTTTTTT.